This T cell receptor (beta chain) was identified during a study of shared T cell receptors in the human thymus. Germline assignment: CDR1 MNHEY and CDR2 SMNVEV (reference sequence). There are 16 residues in the CDR3. V lost 2 bases to trimming and J lost 3 bases; unmatched junction nucleotides: 5. Generated by immunoSEQ multiplex PCR, the TCRdb table keeps only in-frame clones and is missing some. In the table there are under 700,000 clones, 70% to 80% of which are singletons. This sample was also put to use in a study of human thymus T cells. That paper notes: Thymic and blood repertoires appeared to carry a bias in their V and J gene usage.

The V gene is TRBV27, the J gene TRBJ2-7; 12 positions agree with TRBD2. The origin of this receptor is a boy younger than two with a congenital heart defect. The sample consisted of thymocytes. CDR3 loop: CASSLRPLAGGYEQYF. CDR3 nucleotides: TGTGCCAGCAGTTTACGCCCACTAGCGGGGGGCTACGAGCAGTACTTC.